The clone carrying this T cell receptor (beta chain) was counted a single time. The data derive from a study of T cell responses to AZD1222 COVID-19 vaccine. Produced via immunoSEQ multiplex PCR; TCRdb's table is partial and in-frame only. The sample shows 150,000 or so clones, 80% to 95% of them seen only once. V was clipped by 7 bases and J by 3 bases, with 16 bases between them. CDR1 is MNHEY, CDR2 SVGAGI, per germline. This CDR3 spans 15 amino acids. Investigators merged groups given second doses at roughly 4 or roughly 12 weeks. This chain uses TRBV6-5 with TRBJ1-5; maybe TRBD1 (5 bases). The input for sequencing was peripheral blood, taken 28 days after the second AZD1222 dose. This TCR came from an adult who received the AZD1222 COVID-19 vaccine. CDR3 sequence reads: CASNSRDRVNQPQHF. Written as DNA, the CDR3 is TGTGCCAGCAATTCCCGCGACAGAGTCAATCAGCCCCAGCATTTT.